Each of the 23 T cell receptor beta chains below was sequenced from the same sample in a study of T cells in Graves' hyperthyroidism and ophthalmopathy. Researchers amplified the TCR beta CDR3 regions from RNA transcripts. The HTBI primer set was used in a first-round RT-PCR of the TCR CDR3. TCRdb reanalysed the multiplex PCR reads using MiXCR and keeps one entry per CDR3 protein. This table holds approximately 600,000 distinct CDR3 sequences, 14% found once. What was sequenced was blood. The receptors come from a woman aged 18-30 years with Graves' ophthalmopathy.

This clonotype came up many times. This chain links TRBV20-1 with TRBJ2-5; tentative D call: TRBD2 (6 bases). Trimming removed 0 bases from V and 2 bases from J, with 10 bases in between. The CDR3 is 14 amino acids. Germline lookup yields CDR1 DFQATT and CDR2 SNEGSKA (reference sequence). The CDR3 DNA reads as TGCAGTGCTAGAGATTGGCGGGGACAAGAGACCCAGTACTTC. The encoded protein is CSARDWRGQETQYF.

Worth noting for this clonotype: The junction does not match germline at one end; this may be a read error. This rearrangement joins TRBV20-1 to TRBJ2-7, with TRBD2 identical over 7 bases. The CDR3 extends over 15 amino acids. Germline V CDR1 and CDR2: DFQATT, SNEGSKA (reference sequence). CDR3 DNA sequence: TGCAGTGCTAGTGAAGGCGGGAGCGACTCCTACGGGCAGTACTTC. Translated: CSASEGGSDSYGQYF.

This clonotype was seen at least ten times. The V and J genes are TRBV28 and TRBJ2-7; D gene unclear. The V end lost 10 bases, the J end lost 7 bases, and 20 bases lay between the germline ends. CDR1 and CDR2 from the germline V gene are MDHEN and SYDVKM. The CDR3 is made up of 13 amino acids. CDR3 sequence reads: CATRPQHIGEQYF. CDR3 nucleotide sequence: TGTGCCACGCGCCCGCAACATATCGGTGAGCAGTACTTC.

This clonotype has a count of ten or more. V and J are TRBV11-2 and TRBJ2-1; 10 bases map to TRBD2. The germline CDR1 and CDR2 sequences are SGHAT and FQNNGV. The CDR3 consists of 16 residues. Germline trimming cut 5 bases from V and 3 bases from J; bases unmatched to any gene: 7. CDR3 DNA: TGTGCCAGCAGCATTACTAGCGGGGAAGACTACAATGAGCAGTTCTTC. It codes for CASSITSGEDYNEQFF. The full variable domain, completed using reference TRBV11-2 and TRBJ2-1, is EAGVAQSPRYKIIEKRQSVAFWCNPISGHATLYWYQQILGQGPKLLIQFQNNGVVDDSQLPKDRFSAERLKGVDSTLKIQPAKLEDSAVYLCASSITSGEDYNEQFFGPGTRLTVL.

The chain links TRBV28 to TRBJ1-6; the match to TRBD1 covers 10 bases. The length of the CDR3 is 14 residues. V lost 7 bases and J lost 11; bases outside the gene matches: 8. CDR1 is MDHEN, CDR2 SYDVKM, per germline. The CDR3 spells CASTVLGQGTPLHF. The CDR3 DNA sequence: TGTGCCAGCACTGTATTGGGACAGGGGACACCCCTCCACTTT.

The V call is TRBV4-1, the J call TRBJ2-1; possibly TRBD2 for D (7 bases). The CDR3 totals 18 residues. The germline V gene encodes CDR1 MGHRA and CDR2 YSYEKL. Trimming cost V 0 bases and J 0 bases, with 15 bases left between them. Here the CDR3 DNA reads TGCGCCAGCAGCCAAGATAGGGGGGGCGGAAACTCCTACAATGAGCAGTTCTTC. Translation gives CASSQDRGGGNSYNEQFF.

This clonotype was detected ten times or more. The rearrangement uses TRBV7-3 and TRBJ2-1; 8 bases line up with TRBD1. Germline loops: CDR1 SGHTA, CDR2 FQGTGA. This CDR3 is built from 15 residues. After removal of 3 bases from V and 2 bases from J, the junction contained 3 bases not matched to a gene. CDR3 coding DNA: TGTGCCAGCAGCTTCCAACAGGGGGCCTACAATGAGCAGTTCTTC. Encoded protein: CASSFQQGAYNEQFF.

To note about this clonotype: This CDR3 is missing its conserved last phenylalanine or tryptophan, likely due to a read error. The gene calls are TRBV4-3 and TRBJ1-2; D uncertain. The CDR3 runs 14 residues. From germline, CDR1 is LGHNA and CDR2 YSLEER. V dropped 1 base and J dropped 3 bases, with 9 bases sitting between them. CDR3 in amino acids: CASSQAPTDYGYTL. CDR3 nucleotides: TGCGCCAGCAGCCAAGCCCCGACTGACTATGGCTACACCCTC.

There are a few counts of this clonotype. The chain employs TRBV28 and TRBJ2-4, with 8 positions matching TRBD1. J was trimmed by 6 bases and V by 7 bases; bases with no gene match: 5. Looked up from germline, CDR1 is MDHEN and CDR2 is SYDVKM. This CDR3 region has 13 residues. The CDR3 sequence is CASKQGDLNIQYF. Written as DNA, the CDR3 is TGTGCCAGCAAACAGGGGGATTTAAACATTCAGTACTTC. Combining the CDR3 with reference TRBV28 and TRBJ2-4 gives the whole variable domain DVKVTQSSRYLVKRTGEKVFLECVQDMDHENMFWYRQDPGLGLRLIYFSYDVKMKEKGDIPEGYSVSREKKERFSLILESASTNQTSMYLCASKQGDLNIQYFGAGTRLSVL.

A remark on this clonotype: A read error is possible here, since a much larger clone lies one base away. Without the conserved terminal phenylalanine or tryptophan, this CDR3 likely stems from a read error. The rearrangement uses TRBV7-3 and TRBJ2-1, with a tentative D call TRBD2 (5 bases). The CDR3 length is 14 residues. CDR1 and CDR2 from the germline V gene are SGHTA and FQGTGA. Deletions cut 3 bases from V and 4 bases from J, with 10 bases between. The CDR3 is CASSFTTMYNEQFL. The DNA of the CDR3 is TGTGCCAGCAGCTTCACGACTATGTACAATGAGCAGTTCCTC.

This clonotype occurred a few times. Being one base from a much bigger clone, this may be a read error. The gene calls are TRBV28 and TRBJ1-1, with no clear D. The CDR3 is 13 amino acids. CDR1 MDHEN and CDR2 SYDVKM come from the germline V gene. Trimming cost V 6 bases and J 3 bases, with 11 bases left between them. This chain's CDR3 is CASRTGRYTEAFF. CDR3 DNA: TGTGCCAGCAGGACGGGCAGATACACTGAAGCTTTCTTT.

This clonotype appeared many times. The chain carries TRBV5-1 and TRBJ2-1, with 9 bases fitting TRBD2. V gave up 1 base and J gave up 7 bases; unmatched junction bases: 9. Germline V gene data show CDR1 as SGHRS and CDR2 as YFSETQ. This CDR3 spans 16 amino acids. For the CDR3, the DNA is TGCGCCAGCAGCTTGCGTGTTAGCGGGAGTGGTAATGAGCAGTTCTTC. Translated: CASSLRVSGSGNEQFF.

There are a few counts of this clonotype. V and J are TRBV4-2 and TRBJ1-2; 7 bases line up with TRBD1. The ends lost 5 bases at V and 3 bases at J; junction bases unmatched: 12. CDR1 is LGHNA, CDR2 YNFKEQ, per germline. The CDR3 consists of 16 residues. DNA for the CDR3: TGTGCCAGCAGCAGGTTTAAGGGGGCGCATGACTATGGCTACACCTTC. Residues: CASSRFKGAHDYGYTF.

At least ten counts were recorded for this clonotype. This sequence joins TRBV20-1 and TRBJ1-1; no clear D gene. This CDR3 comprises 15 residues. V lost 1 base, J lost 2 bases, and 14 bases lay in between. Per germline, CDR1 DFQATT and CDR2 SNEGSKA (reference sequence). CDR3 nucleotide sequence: TGCAGTGCTAGAGGAATACAGAAAAGTAACACTGAAGCTTTCTTT. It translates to CSARGIQKSNTEAFF.

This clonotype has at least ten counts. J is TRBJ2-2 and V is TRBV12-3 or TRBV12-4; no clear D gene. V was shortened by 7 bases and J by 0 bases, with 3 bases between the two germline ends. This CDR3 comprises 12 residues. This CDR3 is CASIPNTGELFF. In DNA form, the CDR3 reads TGTGCCAGCATCCCGAACACCGGGGAGCTGTTTTTT.

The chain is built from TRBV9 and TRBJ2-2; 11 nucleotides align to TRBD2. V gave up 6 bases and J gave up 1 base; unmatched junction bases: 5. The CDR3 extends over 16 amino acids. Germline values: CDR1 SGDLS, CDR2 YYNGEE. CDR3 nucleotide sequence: TGTGCCAGCAACCAAGGACTAGCGGGGAACACCGGGGAGCTGTTTTTT. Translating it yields CASNQGLAGNTGELFF. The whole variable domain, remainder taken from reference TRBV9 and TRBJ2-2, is DSGVTQTPKHLITATGQRVTLRCSPRSGDLSVYWYQQSLDQGLQFLIQYYNGEERAKGNILERFSAQQFPDLHSELNLSSLELGDSALYFCASNQGLAGNTGELFFGEGSRLTVL.

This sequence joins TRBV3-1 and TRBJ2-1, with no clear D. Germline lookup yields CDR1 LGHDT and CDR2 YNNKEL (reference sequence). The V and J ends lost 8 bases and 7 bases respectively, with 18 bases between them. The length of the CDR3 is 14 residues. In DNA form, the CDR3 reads TGTGCCAGCTTACAAAATAGGAGAGAGAATGAGCAGTTCTTC. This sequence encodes CASLQNRRENEQFF.

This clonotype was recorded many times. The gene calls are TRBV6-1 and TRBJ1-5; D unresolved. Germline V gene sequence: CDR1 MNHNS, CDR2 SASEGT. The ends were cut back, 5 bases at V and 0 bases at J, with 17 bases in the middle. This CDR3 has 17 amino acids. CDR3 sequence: CASSLFPEGYSNQPQHF. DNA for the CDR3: TGTGCCAGCAGTCTCTTCCCCGAAGGGTATAGCAATCAGCCCCAGCATTTT.

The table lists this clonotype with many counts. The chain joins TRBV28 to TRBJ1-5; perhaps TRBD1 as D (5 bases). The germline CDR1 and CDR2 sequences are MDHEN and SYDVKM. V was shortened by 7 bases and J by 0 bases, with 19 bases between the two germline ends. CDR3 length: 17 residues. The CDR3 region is CASTDPGTAYSNQPQHF. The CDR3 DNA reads TGTGCCAGCACCGACCCCGGGACGGCTTATAGCAATCAGCCCCAGCATTTT.

As DNA, the CDR3 is TGTGCCAGCAGCTTGTGGGGGGCGGTGGGCAAAAACATTCAGTACTTC. This translates into CASSLWGAVGKNIQYF. The rearrangement joins TRBV11-2 to TRBJ2-4; either TRBD1 or TRBD2 may fit D (6 bases each). The V end lost 3 bases, the J end lost 3 bases, and 15 bases lay between the germline ends. This CDR3 has 16 amino acids. Germline CDR1 SGHAT, CDR2 FQNNGV. Combining the CDR3 with reference TRBV11-2 and TRBJ2-4 gives the whole variable domain EAGVAQSPRYKIIEKRQSVAFWCNPISGHATLYWYQQILGQGPKLLIQFQNNGVVDDSQLPKDRFSAERLKGVDSTLKIQPAKLEDSAVYLCASSLWGAVGKNIQYFGAGTRLSVL.

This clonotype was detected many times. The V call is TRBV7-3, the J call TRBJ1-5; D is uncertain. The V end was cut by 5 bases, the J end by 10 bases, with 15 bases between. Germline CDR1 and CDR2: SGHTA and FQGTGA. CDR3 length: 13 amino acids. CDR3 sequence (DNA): TGTGCCAGCAGCCCAGACGCGGGTCTCCCCCAGCATTTT. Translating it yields CASSPDAGLPQHF.

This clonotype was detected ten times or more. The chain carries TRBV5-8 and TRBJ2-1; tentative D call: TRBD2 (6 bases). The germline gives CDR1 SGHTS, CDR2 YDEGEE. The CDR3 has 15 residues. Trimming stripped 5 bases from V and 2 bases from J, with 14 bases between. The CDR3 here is CASRPRDGAYNEQFF. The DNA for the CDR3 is TGTGCCAGCAGGCCGCGGGACGGCGCCTACAATGAGCAGTTCTTC.

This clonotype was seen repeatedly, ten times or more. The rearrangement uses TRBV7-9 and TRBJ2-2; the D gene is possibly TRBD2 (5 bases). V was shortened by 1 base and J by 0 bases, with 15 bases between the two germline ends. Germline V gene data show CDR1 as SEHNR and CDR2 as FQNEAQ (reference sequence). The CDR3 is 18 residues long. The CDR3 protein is CASSLVGRSGSNTGELFF. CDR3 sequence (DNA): TGTGCCAGCAGCTTAGTCGGAAGAAGCGGTTCGAACACCGGGGAGCTGTTTTTT.